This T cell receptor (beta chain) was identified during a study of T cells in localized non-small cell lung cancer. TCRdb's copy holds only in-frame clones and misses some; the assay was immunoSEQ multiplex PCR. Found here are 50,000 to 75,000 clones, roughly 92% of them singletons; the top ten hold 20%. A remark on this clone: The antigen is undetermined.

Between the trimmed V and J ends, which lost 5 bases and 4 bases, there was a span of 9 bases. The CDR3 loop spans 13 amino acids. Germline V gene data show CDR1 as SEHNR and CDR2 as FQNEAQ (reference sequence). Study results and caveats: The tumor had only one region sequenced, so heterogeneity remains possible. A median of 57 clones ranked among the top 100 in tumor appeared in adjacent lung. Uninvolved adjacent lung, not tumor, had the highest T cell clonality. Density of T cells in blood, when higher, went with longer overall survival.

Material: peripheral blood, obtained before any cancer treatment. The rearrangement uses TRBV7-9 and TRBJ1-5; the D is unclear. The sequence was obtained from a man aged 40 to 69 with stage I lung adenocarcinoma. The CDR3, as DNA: TGTGCCAGCAGCCTAGACGGAAATCAGCCCCAGCATTTT. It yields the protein CASSLDGNQPQHF.